This T cell receptor (beta chain) was retrieved from a study of T-cell reconstitution after alpha-beta-depleted transplantation in children. The TCRbeta library incorporated unique molecular identifiers. TCRdb reanalysed the PCR reads using MiXCR and keeps one entry per CDR3 protein. The sample contains roughly 300,000 distinct CDR3 sequences, around a tenth of which appear only once. This CDR3 is 12 amino acids long. V shed 6 bases and J shed 3 bases, with 9 bases lying between them. From germline, CDR1 is LNHDA and CDR2 SQIVND (reference sequence). The rearrangement uses TRBV19 and TRBJ2-7; D is perhaps TRBD2 (6 bases). The sample consisted of PBMCs from the stem cell graft donor, taken from the stem cell graft. This TCR was sampled from a human donor who donated a stem cell graft to a child with acute lymphoblastic leukemia. The chain's CDR3 is CASRRDHYEQYF. The CDR3 DNA reads as TGTGCCAGTAGGCGGGACCACTACGAGCAGTACTTC.